Following are 18 T cell receptor beta chains from one sample sequenced in a study of cytomegalovirus exposure and HLA in healthy donors. It was with 60 Vbeta and 13 Jbeta primers that the PCR ran. Here immunoSEQ multiplex PCR was the method, and the copy in TCRdb shows in-frame clones only, minus some. The table includes approximately 150,000 clones, 79% detected once. Sequenced material: PBMCs. These receptors all come from a man between 40 and 49 years old in good health and CMV-seronegative.

CDR3 sequence (DNA): TGTGCCAGCAGCCTGGGGGGAGGTCCCTCCTATAATTCACCCCTCCACTTT. Protein sequence: CASSLGGGPSYNSPLHF. The chain employs TRBV9 and TRBJ1-6, with D possibly TRBD1 on 5 matching bases. V gave up 4 bases and J gave up 0 bases, with 14 bases separating them. CDR3 length: 17 residues. CDR1 and CDR2 (germline): SGDLS, YYNGEE.

This sequence joins TRBV5-1 and TRBJ1-5; D perhaps matches TRBD1 (5 bases). The V end lost 7 bases, the J end lost 7 bases, and 18 bases lay between the germline ends. The CDR3 runs to 14 residues. Per the germline V gene, CDR1 is SGHRS and CDR2 is YFSETQ. The CDR3 spells CASSPTVGGQPQHF. CDR3 bases: TGCGCCAGCTCGCCTACTGTCGGGGGGCAGCCCCAGCATTTT.

The CDR3: CAIREITGEGTQYF. As DNA, the CDR3 is TGTGCCATCAGGGAGATAACAGGGGAAGGGACCCAGTACTTC. The chain carries TRBV10-3 and TRBJ2-5; the match to TRBD1 covers 7 bases. J was trimmed by 7 bases and V by 6 bases; bases with no gene match: 11. Germline values: CDR1 ENHRY, CDR2 SYGVKD. This CDR3 comprises 14 residues.

In its sample, this clone was seen a few times. V usage is TRBV6-6 and J usage is TRBJ2-1, with 10 nucleotides matching TRBD2. Unmatched junction bases numbered 4, after V lost 7 bases and J lost 7 bases. The CDR3 is 13 residues long. In germline, CDR1 is MNHNY, CDR2 SVGAGI (reference sequence). The CDR3 spells CASKKTSGNEQFF. CDR3 bases: TGTGCCAGCAAGAAGACTAGCGGGAATGAGCAGTTCTTC.

The CDR3 here is CASSAIGVEEKLFF. The CDR3 DNA sequence: TGTGCCAGCAGCGCAATCGGGGTAGAGGAAAAACTGTTTTTT. The J gene is TRBJ1-4, the V gene TRBV14, with D hard to call. CDR1 and CDR2 from the germline V gene are SGHDN and FVKESK. Deletions cut 5 bases from V and 8 bases from J, with 15 bases between. The CDR3 has 14 amino acids.

This clone was observed a few times. This sequence joins TRBV30 and TRBJ1-3, with D uncertain. Looked up from germline, CDR1 is GTSNPN and CDR2 is SVGIG (reference sequence). The CDR3 runs to 15 residues. The V end was cut by 2 bases, the J end by 0 bases, with 11 bases between. The CDR3 bases are TGTGCCTGGAGTCGCCTGGGGAGCTCTGGAAACACCATATATTTT. This gives the protein CAWSRLGSSGNTIYF.

V and J are TRBV11-2 and TRBJ2-7; 10 positions agree with TRBD1. Germline trimming cut 2 bases from V and 1 base from J; bases unmatched to any gene: 5. Looked up from germline, CDR1 is SGHAT and CDR2 is FQNNGV. The CDR3 loop spans 16 amino acids. CDR3 nucleotides: TGTGCCAGCAGCTTATTCCCGGGACAGGGGTCCTACGAGCAGTACTTC. Protein sequence: CASSLFPGQGSYEQYF. The complete variable domain, with remaining parts taken from reference TRBV11-2 and TRBJ2-7, reads EAGVAQSPRYKIIEKRQSVAFWCNPISGHATLYWYQQILGQGPKLLIQFQNNGVVDDSQLPKDRFSAERLKGVDSTLKIQPAKLEDSAVYLCASSLFPGQGSYEQYFGPGTRLTVT.

This clone was detected only a few times. This chain joins TRBV2 and TRBJ2-3; 10 bases fit TRBD1. The CDR3 covers 14 residues. Germline V gives CDR1 SNHLY, CDR2 FYNNEI. The J segment lost 3 bases and the V segment lost 5 bases, leaving 2 bases of the junction unmatched. CDR3 sequence: CASSWTGGTDTQYF. The CDR3 coding sequence is TGTGCCAGCAGTTGGACAGGGGGAACAGATACGCAGTATTTT.

This rearrangement joins TRBV6-1 to TRBJ2-4; 7 nucleotides line up with TRBD1. The CDR3 consists of 12 residues. Per the germline V gene, CDR1 is MNHNS and CDR2 is SASEGT. Germline trimming cut 2 bases from V and 8 bases from J; bases unmatched to any gene: 0. CDR3 nucleotide sequence: TGTGCCAGCAGTGAACAGGGGGACATTCAGTACTTC. This gives the protein CASSEQGDIQYF.

V and J are TRBV27 and TRBJ1-6; 10 nucleotides match TRBD1. CDR3 length equals 15 residues. CDR1 and CDR2 (germline): MNHEY, SMNVEV (reference sequence). V shed 5 bases and J 5 bases; nucleotides not matched to a gene: 3. CDR3 sequence: CASSPDRGNNSPLHF. CDR3 nucleotides: TGTGCCAGCAGTCCGGACAGGGGGAATAATTCACCCCTCCACTTT.

A single count supports this clone. This chain links TRBV9 with TRBJ2-7; 11 bases are shared with TRBD2. V was pared by 1 base and J by 6 bases, with 6 bases of the junction left unmatched. The CDR3 has 15 residues. Germline CDR1 and CDR2: SGDLS and YYNGEE. CDR3 region: CASSVRGTSGGEQYF. CDR3 nucleotides: TGTGCCAGCAGCGTACGGGGGACTAGCGGAGGCGAGCAGTACTTC.

J is TRBJ2-5 and V is TRBV5-4; perhaps TRBD1 as D (5 bases). Trimming took 6 bases from V and 5 from J, leaving 14 bases between them. Germline V gives CDR1 SGHNT, CDR2 YYREEE (reference sequence). The CDR3 length is 13 residues. CDR3 residues: CASTKQSGETQYF. The CDR3 DNA is TGTGCCAGCACCAAACAGTCAGGGGAGACCCAGTACTTC.

V and J are TRBV4-3 and TRBJ2-1, with TRBD2 matching 7 bases. Germline V gene lookup returns CDR1 LGHNA and CDR2 YSLEER. V was pared by 0 bases and J by 10 bases, with 15 bases of the junction left unmatched. The CDR3 spans 17 residues. In DNA form, the CDR3 reads TGCGCCAGCAGCCAAGACCCCGGCGGGGGATTGCTGATCGAGCAGTTCTTC. Its translation is CASSQDPGGGLLIEQFF.

This clone was seen only a few times. This chain links TRBV7-2 with TRBJ1-2; no definite D call. The V end was cut by 3 bases, the J end by 2 bases, with 19 bases between. This CDR3 has 17 amino acids. CDR1 is SGHTA, CDR2 FQGNSA, per germline. The CDR3 DNA is TGTGCCAGCAGCTTGGTATTTGATGTCAGAAAGAACTATGGCTACACCTTC. Translation: CASSLVFDVRKNYGYTF.

J is TRBJ2-3 and V is TRBV19; weak D call: TRBD2 (6 bases). V was trimmed by 8 bases and J by 0 bases, leaving 9 bases between them. The CDR3 totals 13 residues. Looked up from germline, CDR1 is LNHDA and CDR2 is SQIVND (reference sequence). Here the CDR3 reads CASLATSTDTQYF. The CDR3 nucleotides read TGTGCCAGTCTAGCGACTAGCACAGATACGCAGTATTTT.

This rearrangement joins TRBV7-6 to TRBJ1-1, with D uncertain. The germline V gene has CDR1 SGHVS and CDR2 FNYEAQ. The CDR3 runs 13 residues. Trimming pared 5 bases from V and 4 bases from J, leaving 11 bases between. The CDR3 DNA is TGTGCCAGCAGCCCCTCCCCGGGCACTGAAGCTTTCTTT. Translated: CASSPSPGTEAFF.

As to this clone: The junction departs from the called germline gene at one end, perhaps through a read error. The V gene is TRBV7-9, the J gene TRBJ2-4; tentative D call: TRBD2 (6 bases). This CDR3 is built from 14 residues. The V gene's germline CDR1 is SEHNR and CDR2 FQNEAQ (reference sequence). The CDR3 protein is CSSSFGGAKNIQYF. CDR3 DNA sequence: TGTTCCAGCAGCTTTGGAGGGGCCAAAAACATTCAGTACTTC. Supplemented by reference TRBV7-9 and TRBJ2-4, the full variable domain reads DTGVSQNPRHKITKRGQNVTFRCDPISEHNRLYWYRQTLGQGPEFLTYFQNEAQLEKSRLLSDRFSAERPKGSFSTLEIQRTEQGDSAMYLCSSSFGGAKNIQYFGAGTRLSVL.

The V and J genes are TRBV7-2 and TRBJ1-4; the D is unclear. CDR3 length: 14 amino acids. In germline, CDR1 is SGHTA, CDR2 FQGNSA. V was trimmed by 0 bases and J by 10 bases, leaving 12 bases between them. CDR3 sequence reads: CASSLASEVLKLFF. The CDR3 nucleotides read TGTGCCAGCAGCTTAGCGTCTGAGGTACTAAAACTGTTTTTT.